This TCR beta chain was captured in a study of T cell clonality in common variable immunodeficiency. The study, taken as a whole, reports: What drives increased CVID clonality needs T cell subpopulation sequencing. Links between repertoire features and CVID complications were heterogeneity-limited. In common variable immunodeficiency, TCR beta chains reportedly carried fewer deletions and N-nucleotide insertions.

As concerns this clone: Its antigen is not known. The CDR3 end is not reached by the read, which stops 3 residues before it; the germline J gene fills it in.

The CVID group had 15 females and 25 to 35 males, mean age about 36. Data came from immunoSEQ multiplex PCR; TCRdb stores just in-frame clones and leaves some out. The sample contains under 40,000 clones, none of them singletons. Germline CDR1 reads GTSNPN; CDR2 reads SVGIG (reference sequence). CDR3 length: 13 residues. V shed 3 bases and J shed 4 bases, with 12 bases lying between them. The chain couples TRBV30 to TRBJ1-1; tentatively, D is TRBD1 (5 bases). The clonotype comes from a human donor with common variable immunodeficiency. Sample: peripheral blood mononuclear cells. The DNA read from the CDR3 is TGTGCCTGGAGGATCGCAGGGTTCACTGAA. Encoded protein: CAWRIAGFTE. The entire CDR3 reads CAWRIAGFTEAFF.